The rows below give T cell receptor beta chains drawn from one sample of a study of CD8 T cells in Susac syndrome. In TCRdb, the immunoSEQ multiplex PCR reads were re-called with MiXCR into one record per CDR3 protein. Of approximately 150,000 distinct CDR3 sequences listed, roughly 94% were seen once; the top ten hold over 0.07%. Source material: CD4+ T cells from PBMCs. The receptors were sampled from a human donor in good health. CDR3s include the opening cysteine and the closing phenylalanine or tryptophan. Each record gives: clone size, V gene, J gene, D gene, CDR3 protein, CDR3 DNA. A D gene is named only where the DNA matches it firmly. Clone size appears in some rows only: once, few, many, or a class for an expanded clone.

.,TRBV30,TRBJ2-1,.,CAWSVDSTSYNEQFF,TGTGCCTGGAGTGTGGACAGCACCTCCTACAATGAGCAGTTCTTC
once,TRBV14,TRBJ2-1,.,CASSQFVREQFF,TGTGCCAGCAGCCAATTCGTGCGGGAGCAGTTCTTC
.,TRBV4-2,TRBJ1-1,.,CASSQLQAMNTEAFF,TGTGCCAGCAGCCAATTACAGGCTATGAACACTGAAGCTTTCTTT
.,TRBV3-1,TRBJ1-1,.,CASSPRGGLGTEAFF,TGTGCCAGCAGCCCCCGCGGGGGGTTAGGCACTGAAGCTTTCTTT
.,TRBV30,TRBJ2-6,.,CAWGDGLSGANVLTF,TGTGCCTGGGGTGACGGCCTCTCTGGGGCCAACGTCCTGACTTTC
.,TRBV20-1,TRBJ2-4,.,CSARDYGGNIQYF,TGCAGTGCTAGAGACTATGGAGGGAACATTCAGTACTTC
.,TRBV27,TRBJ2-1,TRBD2,CASSNLGLAGYNEQFF,TGTGCCAGCAGTAATTTAGGACTAGCGGGGTACAATGAGCAGTTCTTC
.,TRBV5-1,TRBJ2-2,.,CASSPETRRTGELFF,TGCGCCAGCAGCCCCGAGACTAGGCGCACCGGGGAGCTGTTTTTT
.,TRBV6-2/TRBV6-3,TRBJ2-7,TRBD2,CASRPRGLAGGKQYF,TGTGCCAGCAGACCCCGGGGACTAGCGGGAGGAAAGCAGTACTTC
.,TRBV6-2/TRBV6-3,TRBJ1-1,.,CASNEGGGRQNTEAFF,TGTGCCAGCAACGAGGGGGGGGGCCGCCAGAACACTGAAGCTTTCTTT